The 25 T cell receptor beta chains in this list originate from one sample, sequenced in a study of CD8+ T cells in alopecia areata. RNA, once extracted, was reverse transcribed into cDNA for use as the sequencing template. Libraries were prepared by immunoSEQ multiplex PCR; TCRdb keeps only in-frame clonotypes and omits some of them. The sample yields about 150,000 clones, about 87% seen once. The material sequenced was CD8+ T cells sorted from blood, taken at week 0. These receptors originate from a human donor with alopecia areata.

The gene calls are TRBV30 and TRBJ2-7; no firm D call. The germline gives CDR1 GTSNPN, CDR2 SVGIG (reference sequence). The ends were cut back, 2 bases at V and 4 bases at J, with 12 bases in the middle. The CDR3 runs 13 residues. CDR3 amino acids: CAWSLLETYEQYF. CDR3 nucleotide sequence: TGTGCCTGGAGTCTTCTGGAAACTTACGAGCAGTACTTC.

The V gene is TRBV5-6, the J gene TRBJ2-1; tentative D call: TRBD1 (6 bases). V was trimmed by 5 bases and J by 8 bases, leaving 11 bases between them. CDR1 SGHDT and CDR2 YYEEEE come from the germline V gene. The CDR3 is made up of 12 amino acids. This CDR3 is CASSRGQYEQFF. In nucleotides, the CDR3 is TGTGCCAGCAGTCGAGGACAGTATGAGCAGTTCTTC.

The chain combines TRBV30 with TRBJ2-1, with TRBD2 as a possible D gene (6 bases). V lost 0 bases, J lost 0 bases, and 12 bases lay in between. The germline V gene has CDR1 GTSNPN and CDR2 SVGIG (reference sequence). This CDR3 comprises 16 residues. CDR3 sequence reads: CAWSVGSGTSYNEQFF. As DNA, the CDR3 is TGTGCCTGGAGTGTCGGTAGCGGAACCTCCTACAATGAGCAGTTCTTC.

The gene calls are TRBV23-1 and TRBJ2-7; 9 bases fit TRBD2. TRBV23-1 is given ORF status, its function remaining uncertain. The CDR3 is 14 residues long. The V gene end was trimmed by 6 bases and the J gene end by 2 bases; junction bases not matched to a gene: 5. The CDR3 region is CASSPSGKPYEQYF. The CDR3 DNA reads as TGCGCCAGCAGCCCTAGCGGGAAACCCTACGAGCAGTACTTC.

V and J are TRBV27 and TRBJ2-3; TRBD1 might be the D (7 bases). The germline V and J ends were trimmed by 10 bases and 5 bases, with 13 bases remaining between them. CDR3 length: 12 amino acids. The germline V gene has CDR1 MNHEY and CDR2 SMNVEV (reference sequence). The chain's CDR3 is CAISQGGDTQYF. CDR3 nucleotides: TGTGCCATCAGCCAGGGGGGAGATACGCAGTATTTT.

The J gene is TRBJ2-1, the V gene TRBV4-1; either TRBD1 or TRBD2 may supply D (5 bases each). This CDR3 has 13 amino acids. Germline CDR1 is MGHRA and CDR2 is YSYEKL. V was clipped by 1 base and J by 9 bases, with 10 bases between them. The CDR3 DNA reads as TGCGCCAGCAGCCAAGTATCCGGGGCTGAGCAGTTCTTC. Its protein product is CASSQVSGAEQFF.

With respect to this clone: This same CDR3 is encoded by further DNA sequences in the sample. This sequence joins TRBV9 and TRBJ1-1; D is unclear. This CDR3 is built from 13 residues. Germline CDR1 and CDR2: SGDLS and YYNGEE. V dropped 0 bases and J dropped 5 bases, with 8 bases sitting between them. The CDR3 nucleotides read TGTGCCAGCAGCGTAGGGGCGGGAACTGAAGCTTTCTTT. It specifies CASSVGAGTEAFF.

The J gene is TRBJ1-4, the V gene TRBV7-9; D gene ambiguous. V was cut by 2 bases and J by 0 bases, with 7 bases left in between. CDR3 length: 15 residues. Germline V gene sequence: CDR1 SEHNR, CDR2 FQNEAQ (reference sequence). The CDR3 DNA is TGTGCCAGCAGCTTATCGTGGTCAACTAATGAAAAACTGTTTTTT. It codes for CASSLSWSTNEKLFF.

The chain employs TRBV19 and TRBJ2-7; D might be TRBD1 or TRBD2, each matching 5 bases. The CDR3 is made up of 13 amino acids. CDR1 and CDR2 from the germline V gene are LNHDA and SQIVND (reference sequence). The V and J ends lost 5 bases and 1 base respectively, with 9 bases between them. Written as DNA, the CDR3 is TGTGCCAGTAGTTTCGGGGCTTCCTACGAGCAGTACTTC. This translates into CASSFGASYEQYF.

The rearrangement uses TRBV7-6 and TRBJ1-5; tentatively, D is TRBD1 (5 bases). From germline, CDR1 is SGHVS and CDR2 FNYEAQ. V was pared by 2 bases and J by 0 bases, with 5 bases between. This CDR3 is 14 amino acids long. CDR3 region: CASSLQGSNQPQHF. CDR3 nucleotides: TGTGCCAGCAGCTTACAGGGTAGCAATCAGCCCCAGCATTTT.

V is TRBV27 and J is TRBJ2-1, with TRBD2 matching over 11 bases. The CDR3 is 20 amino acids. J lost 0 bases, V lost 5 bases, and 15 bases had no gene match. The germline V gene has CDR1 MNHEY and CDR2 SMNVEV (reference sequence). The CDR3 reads CASSGAGTSGYTSSYNEQFF. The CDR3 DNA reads TGTGCCAGCAGTGGAGCCGGGACTAGCGGATATACGAGCTCCTACAATGAGCAGTTCTTC.

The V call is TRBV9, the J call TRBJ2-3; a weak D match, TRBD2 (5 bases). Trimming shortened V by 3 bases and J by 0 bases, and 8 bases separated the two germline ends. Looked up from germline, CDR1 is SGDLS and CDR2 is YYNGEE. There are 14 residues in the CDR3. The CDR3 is CASSASGSTDTQYF. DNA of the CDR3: TGTGCCAGCAGCGCCAGCGGTAGCACAGATACGCAGTATTTT.

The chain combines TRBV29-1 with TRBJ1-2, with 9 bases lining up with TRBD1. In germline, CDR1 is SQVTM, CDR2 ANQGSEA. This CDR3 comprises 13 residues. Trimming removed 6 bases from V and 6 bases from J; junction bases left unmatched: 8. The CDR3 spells CSVPGQGGNGYTF. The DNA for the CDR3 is TGCAGCGTCCCGGGACAGGGAGGTAATGGCTACACCTTC.

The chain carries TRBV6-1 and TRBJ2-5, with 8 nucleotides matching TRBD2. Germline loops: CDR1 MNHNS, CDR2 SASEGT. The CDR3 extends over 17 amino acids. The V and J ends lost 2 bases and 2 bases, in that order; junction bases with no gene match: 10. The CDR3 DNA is TGTGCCAGCAGTGAATGGTTCGCGGGGGGACTTCAAGAGACCCAGTACTTC. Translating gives CASSEWFAGGLQETQYF.

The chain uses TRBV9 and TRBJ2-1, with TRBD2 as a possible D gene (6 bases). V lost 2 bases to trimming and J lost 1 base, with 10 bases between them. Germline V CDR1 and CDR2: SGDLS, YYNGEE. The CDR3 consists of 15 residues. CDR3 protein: CASSVGGISYNEQFF. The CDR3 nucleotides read TGTGCCAGCAGCGTCGGCGGGATTTCCTACAATGAGCAGTTCTTC.

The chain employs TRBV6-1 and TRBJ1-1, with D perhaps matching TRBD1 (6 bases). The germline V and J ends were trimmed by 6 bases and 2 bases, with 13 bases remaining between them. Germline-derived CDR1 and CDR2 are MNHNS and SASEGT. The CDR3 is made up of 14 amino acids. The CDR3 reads CASSFGTSNTEAFF. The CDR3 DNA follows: TGTGCCAGCAGCTTTGGGACATCTAACACTGAAGCTTTCTTT.

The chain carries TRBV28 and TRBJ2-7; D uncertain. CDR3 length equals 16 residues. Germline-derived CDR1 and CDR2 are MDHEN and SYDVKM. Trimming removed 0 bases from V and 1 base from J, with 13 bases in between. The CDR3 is CASSLWAQKASYEQYF. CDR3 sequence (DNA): TGTGCCAGCAGTTTATGGGCTCAAAAGGCATCCTACGAGCAGTACTTC.

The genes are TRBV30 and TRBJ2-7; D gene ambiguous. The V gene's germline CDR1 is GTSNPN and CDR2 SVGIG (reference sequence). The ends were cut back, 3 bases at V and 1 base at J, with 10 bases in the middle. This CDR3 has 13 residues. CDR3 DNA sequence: TGTGCCTGGAGGAACAGATCTTCCTACGAGCAGTACTTC. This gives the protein CAWRNRSSYEQYF.

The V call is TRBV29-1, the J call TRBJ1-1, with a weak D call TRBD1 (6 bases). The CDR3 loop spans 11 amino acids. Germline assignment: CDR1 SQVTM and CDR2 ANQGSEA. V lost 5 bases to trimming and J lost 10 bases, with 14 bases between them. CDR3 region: CSVPRGGGAFF. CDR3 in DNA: TGCAGCGTTCCCAGGGGTGGTGGAGCTTTCTTT.

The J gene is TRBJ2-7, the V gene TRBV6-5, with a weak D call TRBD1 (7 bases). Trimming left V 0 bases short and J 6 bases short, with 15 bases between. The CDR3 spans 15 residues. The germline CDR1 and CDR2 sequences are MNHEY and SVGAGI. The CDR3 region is CASSYSAGQIPEQYF. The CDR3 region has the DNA TGTGCCAGCAGTTACTCGGCGGGACAGATTCCCGAGCAGTACTTC.

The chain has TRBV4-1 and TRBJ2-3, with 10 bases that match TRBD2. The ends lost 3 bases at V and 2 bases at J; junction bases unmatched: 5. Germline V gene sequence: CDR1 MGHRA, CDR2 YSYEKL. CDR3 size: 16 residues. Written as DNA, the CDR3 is TGCGCCAGCAGCCACGGAGCGGGAGGGAACACAGATACGCAGTATTTT. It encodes CASSHGAGGNTDTQYF.

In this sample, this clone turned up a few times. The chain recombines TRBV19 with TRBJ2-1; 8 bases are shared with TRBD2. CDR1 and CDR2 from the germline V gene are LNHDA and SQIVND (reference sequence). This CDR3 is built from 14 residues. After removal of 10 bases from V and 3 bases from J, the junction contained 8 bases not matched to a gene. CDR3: CATSGGGDYNEQFF. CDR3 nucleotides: TGTGCCACCTCGGGGGGGGGCGACTACAATGAGCAGTTCTTC. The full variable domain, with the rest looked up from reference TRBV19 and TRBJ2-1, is DGGITQSPKYLFRKEGQNVTLSCEQNLNHDAMYWYRQDPGQGLRLIYYSQIVNDFQKGDIAEGYSVSREKKESFPLTVTSAQKNPTAFYLCATSGGGDYNEQFFGPGTRLTVL.

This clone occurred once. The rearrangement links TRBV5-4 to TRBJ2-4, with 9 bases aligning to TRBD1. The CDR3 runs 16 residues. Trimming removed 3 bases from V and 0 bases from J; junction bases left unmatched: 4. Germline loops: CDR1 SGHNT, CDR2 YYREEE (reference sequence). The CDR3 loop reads CASSSWDRVAKNIQYF. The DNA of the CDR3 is TGTGCCAGCAGCTCCTGGGACAGGGTAGCCAAAAACATTCAGTACTTC.

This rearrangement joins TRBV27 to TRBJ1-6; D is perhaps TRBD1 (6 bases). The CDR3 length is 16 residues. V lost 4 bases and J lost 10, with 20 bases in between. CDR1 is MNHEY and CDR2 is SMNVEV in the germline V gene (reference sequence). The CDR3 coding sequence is TGTGCCAGCAGTTCCAAACAGGGCCCCGAGGAGTCACCCCTCCACTTT. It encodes CASSSKQGPEESPLHF.

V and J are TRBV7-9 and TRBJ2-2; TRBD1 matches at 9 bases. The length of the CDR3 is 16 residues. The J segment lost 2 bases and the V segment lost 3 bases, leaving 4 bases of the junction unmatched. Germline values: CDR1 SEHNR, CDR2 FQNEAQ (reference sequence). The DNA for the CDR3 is TGTGCCAGCAGCTTCGTGACAGGGGGAAACACCGGGGAGCTGTTTTTT. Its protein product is CASSFVTGGNTGELFF.